This TCR beta chain was recorded in a study of blood T cell repertoires in COVID-19. Study summary: The United States, Italy and Spain were the sources of the acute and convalescent COVID-19 samples. T cells, B-cell-depleted T cells, or PBMCs supplied cDNA or gDNA.

It was during active infection that Seattle patients were enrolled and then longitudinally followed. Profiled with immunoSEQ multiplex PCR; TCRdb holds only in-frame clones, not every one. The sample lists about 65,000 clones, roughly 80% occurring once. From germline, CDR1 is GTSNPN and CDR2 SVGIG (reference sequence). CDR3 length equals 13 residues. Between the trimmed V and J ends, which lost 3 bases and 5 bases, there was a span of 13 bases. This clone occurred a few times. The chain employs TRBV30 and TRBJ2-5, with D possibly matching TRBD2 (7 bases). Input material: peripheral blood. This TCR was recovered from a man aged 50-59 years with COVID-19, enrolled during active disease. The DNA for the CDR3 is TGTGCCTGGAGAAGGAGGGGGGGGGAGACCCAGTACTTC. Residues: CAWRRRGGETQYF.